Each of the 17 T cell receptor beta chains below was sequenced from the same sample in a study of T-cell memory formation after mild COVID-19. From the 5' RACE reads, TCRdb called clonotypes with MiXCR, one entry per CDR3 protein. The sample lists 470,000 or so distinct CDR3 sequences; around 27% were seen once. Sequencing was performed on PBMCs or a T cell subset sorted from them (not recorded which). Receptors were obtained from an adult woman who had mild COVID-19 (a few samples of this study predate the infection). Cell type and time point are not known.

The CDR3 loop is CASSLPAGNTDTQYF. DNA of the CDR3: TGTGCCAGCAGTTTACCAGCCGGTAATACAGATACGCAGTATTTT. The gene calls are TRBV12-3 or TRBV12-4 and TRBJ2-3; D gene unclear. The CDR3 covers 15 residues. With 2 bases removed from V and 3 bases from J, the gap between germline ends came to 12 bases.

This rearrangement joins TRBV20-1 to TRBJ2-3; D unresolved. Germline CDR1 and CDR2: DFQATT and SNEGSKA (reference sequence). With 0 bases removed from V and 5 bases from J, the gap between germline ends came to 18 bases. There are 16 residues in the CDR3. CDR3 region: CSARDPARLTGDTQYF. CDR3 in DNA: TGCAGTGCTAGAGATCCGGCTAGGCTCACCGGAGATACGCAGTATTTT.

The chain combines TRBV4-3 with TRBJ2-3, with 7 bases that match TRBD1. CDR1 LGHNA and CDR2 YSLEER come from the germline V gene. The CDR3 consists of 14 residues. V lost 0 bases and J lost 6; bases outside the gene matches: 3. The CDR3 nucleotides read TGCGCCAGCAGCCAAGACCCGGACAGGGATACGCAGTATTTT. It encodes CASSQDPDRDTQYF.

The rearrangement links TRBV6-1 to TRBJ1-1; the match to TRBD1 covers 7 bases. The V gene end was trimmed by 6 bases and the J gene end by 1 base; junction bases not matched to a gene: 5. Per germline, CDR1 MNHNS and CDR2 SASEGT. This CDR3 spans 14 amino acids. CDR3 region: CASRQGSANTEAFF. The CDR3 DNA reads TGTGCCAGCAGACAGGGGTCGGCGAACACTGAAGCTTTCTTT.

This clonotype has just a few counts. J is TRBJ2-1 and V is TRBV6-5; 9 bases fit TRBD1. Germline CDR1 is MNHEY and CDR2 is SVGAGI. The V and J ends lost 5 bases and 6 bases, in that order; junction bases with no gene match: 11. The CDR3 runs to 16 residues. CDR3 sequence: CASSRPGTGPVNEQFF. The DNA for the CDR3 is TGTGCCAGCAGTCGACCCGGGACAGGGCCGGTCAATGAGCAGTTCTTC.

The chain is built from TRBV6-4 and TRBJ2-1; 11 bases fit TRBD1. Trimming cost V 4 bases and J 7 bases; bases outside gene matches: 6. CDR1 is MRHNA, CDR2 SNTAGT, per germline. The length of the CDR3 is 15 residues. CDR3 amino acids: CASSAPGTGGNEQFF. The CDR3 DNA follows: TGTGCCAGCAGTGCCCCCGGGACAGGGGGTAATGAGCAGTTCTTC.

This clonotype was seen only a few times. The chain uses TRBV7-6 and TRBJ2-5; D possibly corresponds to TRBD2 (6 bases). Germline loops: CDR1 SGHVS, CDR2 FNYEAQ. V was trimmed by 4 bases and J by 5 bases, leaving 29 bases between them. CDR3 length: 19 residues. CDR3 residues: CASSYRPSVRGYFPETQYF. The CDR3 DNA reads as TGTGCCAGCAGCTATAGACCATCCGTGCGGGGCTATTTTCCTGAGACCCAGTACTTC.

The CDR3 region is CASSLLGGRGYEQYF. The DNA for the CDR3 is TGTGCCAGCAGCCTCCTGGGCGGGAGGGGCTACGAGCAGTACTTC. The V and J genes are TRBV7-9 and TRBJ2-7, with 9 bases aligning to TRBD2. V shed 5 bases and J 3 bases; nucleotides not matched to a gene: 8. CDR1 and CDR2 (germline): SEHNR, FQNEAQ (reference sequence). CDR3 length: 15 amino acids.

The chain uses TRBV7-3 and TRBJ2-3; 9 nucleotides agree with TRBD2. Germline assignment: CDR1 SGHTA and CDR2 FQGTGA. V was pared by 1 base and J by 8 bases, with 7 bases of the junction left unmatched. The CDR3 has 15 amino acids. In DNA form, the CDR3 reads TGTGCCAGCAGCTTAAGGGGTAGCGGGGGAGGTACGCAGTATTTT. This translates into CASSLRGSGGGTQYF.

The genes are TRBV20-1 and TRBJ2-1; D remains unclear. Germline V gene sequence: CDR1 DFQATT, CDR2 SNEGSKA (reference sequence). The CDR3 has 15 residues. V was trimmed by 0 bases and J by 4 bases, leaving 13 bases between them. The CDR3 DNA reads as TGCAGTGCTAGAGATCGAGACTTGGGGTACAATGAGCAGTTCTTC. Its protein is CSARDRDLGYNEQFF.

This clonotype was found many times. The chain joins TRBV7-2 to TRBJ2-7, with a tentative D call TRBD2 (6 bases). Trimming left V 8 bases short and J 3 bases short, with 14 bases between. CDR3 length: 13 amino acids. Germline V gives CDR1 SGHTA, CDR2 FQGNSA. In DNA form, the CDR3 reads TGTGCCAGCGCTCGCGGGACTTTCTACGAGCAGTACTTC. Its translation: CASARGTFYEQYF.

This chain uses TRBV10-3 with TRBJ2-5, with TRBD1 identical over 7 bases. CDR3 length equals 13 residues. J gave up 3 bases and V 4 bases, and 2 bases lay outside the gene matches. CDR1 is ENHRY and CDR2 is SYGVKD in the germline V gene. As DNA, the CDR3 is TGTGCCATCAGTGGGGGGACAGAAGAGACCCAGTACTTC. Translation: CAISGGTEETQYF.

This clonotype has more than one count but fewer than ten. V is TRBV5-5 and J is TRBJ2-2; D is perhaps TRBD1 or TRBD2 (5 bases each). Germline V gene sequence: CDR1 SGHKS, CDR2 YYEKEE (reference sequence). The CDR3 is made up of 15 amino acids. V was cut by 1 base and J by 0 bases, with 7 bases left in between. CDR3 sequence reads: CASSLWGSNTGELFF. The CDR3 DNA reads TGTGCCAGCAGCTTGTGGGGGTCGAACACCGGGGAGCTGTTTTTT. Variable domain in full (rest from reference TRBV5-5 and TRBJ2-2): DAGVTQSPTHLIKTRGQQVTLRCSPISGHKSVSWYQQVLGQGPQFIFQYYEKEERGRGNFPDRFSARQFPNYSSELNVNALLLGDSALYLCASSLWGSNTGELFFGEGSRLTVL.

The chain combines TRBV7-2 with TRBJ2-5; D call uncertain. Germline values: CDR1 SGHTA, CDR2 FQGNSA. The V end lost 3 bases, the J end lost 4 bases, and 15 bases lay between the germline ends. The CDR3 is made up of 15 amino acids. CDR3 nucleotides: TGTGCCAGCAGCTTTTATGGGTCAGCGTTAGAGACCCAGTACTTC. Protein: CASSFYGSALETQYF.

This clonotype was seen a handful of times. The chain is built from TRBV18 and TRBJ2-7, with D possibly called TRBD1 or TRBD2 (5 bases each). CDR3 length: 12 residues. CDR1 and CDR2 (germline): KGHSH, LQKENI. With 5 bases removed from V and 2 bases from J, the gap between germline ends came to 7 bases. The CDR3 bases are TGTGCCAGCTCAGGGGACCCCTACGAGCAGTACTTC. Residues: CASSGDPYEQYF. Full variable domain (rest looked up from reference TRBV18 and TRBJ2-7): NAGVMQNPRHLVRRRGQEARLRCSPMKGHSHVYWYRQLPEEGLKFMVYLQKENIIDESGMPKERFSAEFPKEGPSILRIQQVVRGDSAAYFCASSGDPYEQYFGPGTRLTVT.

This clonotype has only a few counts. The chain uses TRBV24-1 and TRBJ2-2, with 10 positions matching TRBD2. Trimming removed 4 bases from V and 5 bases from J; junction bases left unmatched: 6. The CDR3 has 16 residues. The germline V gene encodes CDR1 KGHDR and CDR2 SFDVKD. This CDR3 reads CATSDSSGRRTGELFF. CDR3 nucleotides: TGTGCCACCAGTGACTCTAGCGGGAGACGGACCGGGGAGCTGTTTTTT.

V gene TRBV2 combines with J gene TRBJ2-4; D is possibly TRBD2 (7 bases). CDR3 length equals 17 residues. Trimming shortened V by 4 bases and J by 0 bases, and 16 bases separated the two germline ends. Germline values: CDR1 SNHLY, CDR2 FYNNEI. CDR3 region: CASSGLGGRVAKNIQYF. The DNA of the CDR3 is TGTGCCAGCAGTGGCCTAGGGGGGAGGGTAGCCAAAAACATTCAGTACTTC.